This is a list of T cell receptor beta chains from one sample in a study of monozygotic twins with cystic fibrosis. TCRdb's table, derived via immunoSEQ multiplex PCR, lists solely in-frame clones and lacks some. The sample has fewer than 30,000 clones, over 80% seen once; the top ten hold 0.7% to 0.9%. The sequencing sample was made of blood. The receptors originated from a girl aged 2 to 9 with cystic fibrosis. Both conserved end residues are part of each CDR3. D genes are given only for firm matches. The size field is filled for only some rows; it gives once, few, many or a size class.

TRBJ1-2	TRBV28	TRBD1	few	TGTGCCAGCAGTTCACAGGGGTGGTATGGCTACACCTTC	CASSSQGWYGYTF
TRBJ1-1	TRBV5-1	TRBD1	once	TGCGCCAGCAGCTCCTCACGAGGGGGGACAGGCAACACTGAAGCTTTCTTT	CASSSSRGGTGNTEAFF
TRBJ2-1	TRBV27	.	.	TGTGCCAGCAGTTTCGGGTCCCTCCAGGGGTTGCAGGAGCAGTTCTTC	CASSFGSLQGLQEQFF
TRBJ2-2	TRBV5-1	.	.	TGCGCCAGCAGCCCGGTGGTTTTCGGGGCACTTTCCCCGAACACCGGGGAGCTGTTTTTT	CASSPVVFGALSPNTGELFF
TRBJ2-7	TRBV5-6	TRBD2	.	TGTGCCAGCAGCACAGACCAGCGGGAGGGACATTACGAGCAGTACTTC	CASSTDQREGHYEQYF
TRBJ1-4	TRBV25-1	.	.	TGTGCCAGCAGTGACAGGGGTGATGAAAAACTGTTTTTT	CASSDRGDEKLFF
TRBJ1-6	TRBV10-3	.	.	TGTGCCACCCTGGGAGCCTCAGATATTACCCTCCACTTT	CATLGASDITLHF
TRBJ2-5	TRBV2	.	.	TGTGCCAGCAGGGAAGACGGGGCGTTTGGGGACTTC	CASREDGAFGDF
TRBJ2-7	TRBV6-5	TRBD2	.	TGTGCCAGCAGCACGGTTAGCGGGAGTGTCCACGAGCAGTACTTC	CASSTVSGSVHEQYF
TRBJ1-5	TRBV21-1	.	.	.	CASIPLYLCNQPQHF
TRBJ1-1	TRBV4-1	.	.	TGCGCCAGCAGCCAAGAGGGACGGGGGAACACTGAAGCTTTCTTT	CASSQEGRGNTEAFF
TRBJ2-7	TRBV5-1	TRBD2	.	TGCGCCAGCAACCCCGGGACTAGCGGGATCGAGCAGTACTTC	CASNPGTSGIEQYF
TRBJ2-1	TRBV29-1	TRBD2	.	TGCAGCGTCGCATCCGGGGGTAGCGGGGCCTCAGGTGAGCAGTTCTTC	CSVASGGSGASGEQFF